The 27 T cell receptor beta chains below come from one sample, sequenced in a study of cytomegalovirus exposure and HLA in healthy donors. Profiled with immunoSEQ multiplex PCR; TCRdb holds only in-frame clones, not every one. Among fewer than 350,000 clones listed, 85% to 90% were seen once. Sequenced input: PBMCs. These receptors came from a woman younger than 35 in good health and CMV-seronegative.

This clone showed up just a few times. V gene TRBV28 combines with J gene TRBJ1-2; no definite D call. There are 12 residues in the CDR3. V was clipped by 6 bases and J by 6 bases, with 11 bases between them. CDR1 is MDHEN, CDR2 SYDVKM, per germline. The CDR3 DNA reads as TGTGCCAGCAGAAATGGCAAAGATGGCTACACCTTC. Translated, it gives CASRNGKDGYTF.

The V call is TRBV18, the J call TRBJ1-1; possible D gene TRBD1, 6 bases. Trimming took off 3 bases at V and 6 bases at J, with 14 bases between the two ends. Germline V gene lookup returns CDR1 KGHSH and CDR2 LQKENI. The CDR3 loop spans 14 amino acids. As DNA, the CDR3 is TGTGCCAGCTCACCGAACTGGGACACCTCTGAAGCTTTCTTT. Protein sequence: CASSPNWDTSEAFF.

The chain recombines TRBV6-5 with TRBJ2-7; 10 bases match TRBD2. Germline V lookup: CDR1 MNHEY, CDR2 SVGAGI. J lost 5 bases, V lost 7 bases, and 5 bases had no gene match. The CDR3 contains 13 residues. CDR3 residues: CASNPSGSHEQYF. In nucleotides, the CDR3 is TGTGCCAGCAACCCTAGCGGGAGCCACGAGCAGTACTTC.

The chain uses TRBV28 and TRBJ1-2; 9 nucleotides align to TRBD1. This CDR3 contains 17 residues. V lost 4 bases and J lost 4; bases outside the gene matches: 13. Germline CDR1 and CDR2: MDHEN and SYDVKM. The CDR3 here is CASSSQAGRDRVYGYTF. Here the CDR3 DNA reads TGTGCCAGCAGTTCCCAGGCGGGACGGGACAGGGTCTATGGCTACACCTTC.

The chain employs TRBV25-1 and TRBJ1-3, with D unclear. CDR3 length: 11 residues. The ends were cut back, 6 bases at V and 4 bases at J, with 4 bases in the middle. From germline, CDR1 is MGHDK and CDR2 SYGVNS. The CDR3 bases are TGTGCCAGCAGCAGAGGAAACACCATATATTTT. Its translation: CASSRGNTIYF.

The CDR3 protein is CASSPGTRASGTQYF. In DNA, the CDR3 is TGTGCCAGCTCACCCGGGACTAGGGCGAGCGGGACGCAGTATTTT. The rearrangement uses TRBV18 and TRBJ2-3; 8 nucleotides line up with TRBD2. Germline loops: CDR1 KGHSH, CDR2 LQKENI. The CDR3 runs 15 residues. V dropped 3 bases and J dropped 9; count of bases not matched to a gene: 11.

The CDR3 nucleotides read TGTGCCAGCAGCTTGAACAGGGGAGCTGGAAACACCATATATTTT. This translates into CASSLNRGAGNTIYF. V usage is TRBV9 and J usage is TRBJ1-3; 7 positions match TRBD1. V trimming: 4 bases; J trimming: 2 bases; junction bases outside the gene matches: 6. Germline-derived CDR1 and CDR2 are SGDLS and YYNGEE. This CDR3 is built from 15 residues. The whole variable domain, filled in from reference TRBV9 and TRBJ1-3, reads DSGVTQTPKHLITATGQRVTLRCSPRSGDLSVYWYQQSLDQGLQFLIQYYNGEERAKGNILERFSAQQFPDLHSELNLSSLELGDSALYFCASSLNRGAGNTIYFGEGSWLTVV.

This rearrangement joins TRBV19 to TRBJ1-2; 7 bases are a match to TRBD1. The CDR3 covers 12 residues. Trimming took 7 bases from V and 5 from J; bases not matched to a gene: 4. Per germline, CDR1 LNHDA and CDR2 SQIVND (reference sequence). This CDR3 is CASNNRGYGYTF. The CDR3 DNA sequence: TGTGCCAGTAATAACAGGGGATATGGCTACACCTTC.

This chain connects TRBV28 to TRBJ1-2; D gene uncertain. With 4 bases removed from V and 4 bases from J, the gap between germline ends came to 4 bases. The CDR3 has 11 amino acids. The germline gives CDR1 MDHEN, CDR2 SYDVKM. CDR3 sequence (DNA): TGTGCCAGCAGTTCGGGCTATGGCTACACCTTC. Protein sequence: CASSSGYGYTF.

The chain combines TRBV5-1 with TRBJ2-3, with a weak D call TRBD2 (6 bases). Between the trimmed V and J ends, which lost 4 bases and 6 bases, there was a span of 18 bases. Germline lookup yields CDR1 SGHRS and CDR2 YFSETQ. CDR3 length: 15 amino acids. The CDR3 nucleotides read TGCGCCAGCAGCCCTCCCCTCCGTGGGGGGGATACGCAGTATTTT. Translating it yields CASSPPLRGGDTQYF.

CDR3 in DNA: TGCAGCGTTGCGGGAGCGGCCCCCTACGAGCAGTACTTC. This gives the protein CSVAGAAPYEQYF. V usage is TRBV29-1 and J usage is TRBJ2-7; tentatively, D is TRBD2 (6 bases). The CDR3 has 13 amino acids. Trimming removed 4 bases from V and 2 bases from J, with 12 bases in between. CDR1 is SQVTM and CDR2 is ANQGSEA in the germline V gene.

Points on this clone: Other DNA sequences in the same sample also yield this CDR3. The CDR3 loop is CASSLGTAYGYTF. Written as DNA, the CDR3 is TGCGCCAGCAGCTTGGGGACAGCCTATGGCTACACCTTC. This sequence joins TRBV5-1 and TRBJ1-2; D might be TRBD1 (6 bases). From germline, CDR1 is SGHRS and CDR2 YFSETQ. This CDR3 contains 13 residues. The V end lost 0 bases, the J end lost 4 bases, and 7 bases lay between the germline ends.

CDR3 DNA: TGTGCCTGGAGCACAGGGTTTGGTGGCTATGGCTACACCTTC. This encodes CAWSTGFGGYGYTF. The chain joins TRBV30 to TRBJ1-2; D might be TRBD1 (6 bases). V dropped 3 bases and J dropped 4 bases, with 15 bases sitting between them. The CDR3 contains 14 residues. Germline V lookup: CDR1 GTSNPN, CDR2 SVGIG (reference sequence).

This rearrangement joins TRBV10-1 to TRBJ1-4, with D perhaps matching TRBD1 (5 bases). CDR1 and CDR2 (germline): WNHNN, SYGVQD (reference sequence). V dropped 3 bases and J dropped 8 bases, with 16 bases sitting between them. This CDR3 spans 15 amino acids. This CDR3 is CASSESGATSEKLFF. The CDR3 coding sequence is TGCGCCAGCAGTGAAAGCGGGGCCACCTCGGAAAAACTGTTTTTT.

The chain joins TRBV28 to TRBJ2-7; no reliable D call. This CDR3 comprises 12 residues. V lost 6 bases and J lost 0, with 6 bases in between. CDR1 and CDR2 (germline): MDHEN, SYDVKM. DNA for the CDR3: TGTGCCAGCAGAAGAGACTCCTACGAGCAGTACTTC. This codes for CASRRDSYEQYF. The full variable domain, in which reference TRBV28 and TRBJ2-7 provide the parts outside the CDR3, is DVKVTQSSRYLVKRTGEKVFLECVQDMDHENMFWYRQDPGLGLRLIYFSYDVKMKEKGDIPEGYSVSREKKERFSLILESASTNQTSMYLCASRRDSYEQYFGPGTRLTVT.

The J gene is TRBJ1-2, the V gene TRBV27; D uncertain. V was cut by 4 bases and J by 6 bases, with 12 bases left in between. Germline V gene sequence: CDR1 MNHEY, CDR2 SMNVEV (reference sequence). The CDR3 is 13 residues long. The CDR3 coding sequence is TGTGCCAGCAGTTCAGACGGGTATGATGGCTACACCTTC. It is translated as CASSSDGYDGYTF.

The chain has TRBV25-1 and TRBJ2-1, with a weak D call TRBD2 (6 bases). Germline V gives CDR1 MGHDK, CDR2 SYGVNS. With 3 bases removed from V and 5 bases from J, the gap between germline ends came to 20 bases. The CDR3 spans 17 residues. The CDR3 spells CASSDAPGGAFNNEQFF. As DNA, the CDR3 is TGTGCCAGCAGTGATGCCCCGGGCGGGGCCTTCAACAATGAGCAGTTCTTC.

This clone was seen once. The chain joins TRBV30 to TRBJ2-1, with a possible D match to TRBD2 (5 bases). V lost 4 bases, J lost 8 bases, and 15 bases lay in between. Per the germline V gene, CDR1 is GTSNPN and CDR2 is SVGIG (reference sequence). The CDR3 is 13 residues long. The CDR3 sequence is CAWNPASRDEQFF. The CDR3, as DNA: TGTGCCTGGAATCCGGCTAGCCGCGATGAGCAGTTCTTC.

The chain couples TRBV19 to TRBJ2-1; 11 bases are a match to TRBD2. CDR3 length: 17 residues. From germline, CDR1 is LNHDA and CDR2 SQIVND (reference sequence). Losses at the gene ends were 0 bases for V and 3 bases for J; bases not matched to a gene: 4. CDR3 sequence: CASSIDPLAGGYNEQFF. CDR3 in DNA: TGTGCCAGTAGTATAGATCCCCTAGCGGGAGGCTACAATGAGCAGTTCTTC.

The rearrangement links TRBV18 to TRBJ2-1; 9 nucleotides agree with TRBD1. V lost 3 bases, J lost 6 bases, and 9 bases stayed unmatched. The CDR3 sequence is 16 residues long. Germline V gene data show CDR1 as KGHSH and CDR2 as LQKENI. The CDR3: CASSPGRDRVSNEQFF. In nucleotides, the CDR3 is TGTGCCAGCTCACCGGGCCGGGACAGGGTTTCCAATGAGCAGTTCTTC.

The V and J genes are TRBV28 and TRBJ1-1; 7 nucleotides agree with TRBD1. V was pared by 3 bases and J by 4 bases, with 8 bases of the junction left unmatched. The CDR3 loop spans 15 amino acids. Germline values: CDR1 MDHEN, CDR2 SYDVKM. The CDR3 coding sequence is TGTGCCAGCAGTTTCGTCGGCCAGGGGGGCACTGAAGCTTTCTTT. Translating gives CASSFVGQGGTEAFF.

V and J are TRBV6-5 and TRBJ2-7, with 10 bases matching TRBD2. In germline, CDR1 is MNHEY, CDR2 SVGAGI. The CDR3 extends over 13 amino acids. The chain's CDR3 is CASGRVGPQEQYF. CDR3 DNA sequence: TGTGCGAGCGGGAGGGTGGGGCCCCAGGAGCAGTACTTC.

Points on this clone: The sample carries other DNA sequences with the same CDR3. The chain carries TRBV18 and TRBJ2-7; 8 bases are a match to TRBD1. Per the germline V gene, CDR1 is KGHSH and CDR2 is LQKENI. The V and J ends lost 0 bases and 6 bases, in that order; junction bases with no gene match: 4. The CDR3 extends over 14 amino acids. The CDR3 nucleotides read TGTGCCAGCTCACCACCTGGACAGGGAGGCGAGCAGTACTTC. Protein product: CASSPPGQGGEQYF. Together with reference TRBV18 and TRBJ2-7, the CDR3 gives the full variable domain: NAGVMQNPRHLVRRRGQEARLRCSPMKGHSHVYWYRQLPEEGLKFMVYLQKENIIDESGMPKERFSAEFPKEGPSILRIQQVVRGDSAAYFCASSPPGQGGEQYFGPGTRLTVT.

The chain uses TRBV6-5 and TRBJ1-6; D uncertain. CDR1 MNHEY and CDR2 SVGAGI come from the germline V gene. V was trimmed by 3 bases and J by 13 bases, leaving 10 bases between them. The CDR3 is 12 residues long. The CDR3 coding sequence is TGTGCCAGCAGTTATCGCCTCGGGCCCCTCCACTTT. Translating gives CASSYRLGPLHF.

The chain uses TRBV18 and TRBJ1-1; D call uncertain. The CDR3 spans 16 residues. Trimming took off 2 bases at V and 0 bases at J, with 13 bases between the two ends. CDR1 and CDR2 from the germline V gene are KGHSH and LQKENI. CDR3: CASSPLSTPMNTEAFF. CDR3 nucleotides: TGTGCCAGCTCACCATTATCGACACCGATGAACACTGAAGCTTTCTTT.

This chain uses TRBV7-3 with TRBJ2-3, with 9 positions matching TRBD2. CDR3 length: 16 amino acids. J gave up 3 bases and V 2 bases, and 6 bases lay outside the gene matches. Looked up from germline, CDR1 is SGHTA and CDR2 is FQGTGA. The CDR3 loop is CASSLLAGVGTDTQYF. The DNA of the CDR3 is TGTGCCAGCAGCTTATTAGCGGGAGTCGGTACAGATACGCAGTATTTT.

J is TRBJ2-5 and V is TRBV5-4, with 11 bases lining up with TRBD2. Losses at the gene ends were 2 bases for V and 4 bases for J; bases not matched to a gene: 7. The CDR3 is 16 amino acids. Germline V gives CDR1 SGHNT, CDR2 YYREEE (reference sequence). CDR3 in amino acids: CASSFLAGGGGETQYF. CDR3 nucleotide sequence: TGTGCCAGCAGCTTCCTAGCGGGAGGCGGGGGAGAGACCCAGTACTTC.